The source of this T cell receptor beta chain is a study of read filtering for tumor transcriptome and immune sequencing. Across the whole study: After DNase treatment, RNA was made into whole-transcriptome libraries. IR-seq gave about 4.05 to 11 million TCR reads per sample; RNA-seq gave about 80 to 1,300. Broader study findings: The sorted CD138-negative fraction was a mixed bone marrow immune population, not purified T cells. IR-seq and RNA-seq agreed better without single-read clonotypes.

Trimming removed 0 bases from V and 6 bases from J, with 11 bases in between. Germline assignment: CDR1 DFQATT and CDR2 SNEGSKA (reference sequence). This CDR3 has 14 residues. This library used 300 to 500 ng RNA and molecular barcoded adaptors spanning alpha/delta and beta/gamma chains. TCRdb recomputed calls from the reads with MiXCR, one row per CDR3 protein. The top ten hold 45% of the sample, which has tens of thousands of distinct CDR3 sequences, 11% to 15% seen once. This clonotype was observed at least ten times. Its antigen is currently unknown. Sequencing used a population of CD138-negative cells sorted from bone marrow. The receptor was derived from a donor at least 40 years old with multiple myeloma. The J gene is TRBJ1-4, the V gene TRBV20-1, with D unresolved. This CDR3 is CSARDVTAYEKLFF. CDR3 DNA sequence: TGCAGTGCTAGAGATGTAACAGCCTATGAAAAACTGTTTTTT.